One and the same sample provided the 18 T cell receptor beta chains below, sequenced in a study of blood T cell repertoires in COVID-19. Measured with immunoSEQ multiplex PCR; TCRdb has only the in-frame clones, and not every one. This sample carries around 170,000 clones, 88% of them seen once, and the ten largest clones take 9%. Sequencing was performed on PBMCs or T cells enriched from blood (not recorded which). These receptors were obtained from a woman aged 18-35 years who had recovered from COVID-19.

This clone was seen a handful of times. The chain uses TRBV11-3 and TRBJ2-5, with TRBD2 identical over 14 bases. Trimming took 5 bases from V and 5 from J; bases not matched to a gene: 13. Germline assignment: CDR1 SGHNT and CDR2 YENEEA. The CDR3 covers 18 residues. The CDR3 DNA reads TGTGCCAGCAGCCCCGGACTAGCGGGAGGCCCGAAGGGGGAGACCCAGTACTTC. This encodes CASSPGLAGGPKGETQYF.

This clone was picked up one time. The chain is built from TRBV27 and TRBJ2-3; D is possibly TRBD2 (6 bases). The CDR3 covers 11 residues. Germline V CDR1 and CDR2: MNHEY, SMNVEV (reference sequence). Trimming shortened V by 8 bases and J by 6 bases, and 9 bases separated the two germline ends. The CDR3 sequence is CASLSGDTQYF. The CDR3 DNA follows: TGTGCCAGCCTAAGCGGGGATACGCAGTATTTT.

V usage is TRBV11-2 and J usage is TRBJ1-5; maybe TRBD1 (5 bases). Germline V CDR1 and CDR2: SGHAT, FQNNGV. The CDR3 contains 16 residues. V was trimmed by 5 bases and J by 0 bases, leaving 14 bases between them. CDR3 amino acids: CASSPWGGNSNQPQHF. CDR3 sequence (DNA): TGTGCCAGCAGCCCCTGGGGGGGGAATAGCAATCAGCCCCAGCATTTT.

The chain carries TRBV5-1 and TRBJ2-1; 12 nucleotides align to TRBD2. Germline V gene lookup returns CDR1 SGHRS and CDR2 YFSETQ. Trimming cost V 0 bases and J 9 bases; bases outside gene matches: 4. This CDR3 has 15 residues. Here the CDR3 reads CASSLALAGGVEQFF. CDR3 sequence (DNA): TGCGCCAGCAGCTTGGCACTAGCGGGGGGCGTTGAGCAGTTCTTC.

V gene TRBV18 combines with J gene TRBJ1-3, with D tentatively TRBD1 (5 bases). The V end lost 6 bases, the J end lost 0 bases, and 15 bases lay between the germline ends. The CDR3 is 16 residues long. Germline V CDR1 and CDR2: KGHSH, LQKENI. The CDR3 reads CASSPVGATSGNTIYF. The DNA for the CDR3 is TGTGCCAGCTCCCCGGTAGGGGCCACCTCTGGAAACACCATATATTTT.

The V call is TRBV5-1, the J call TRBJ1-1; 10 nucleotides line up with TRBD1. The CDR3 is 18 amino acids. The V gene end was trimmed by 1 base and the J gene end by 0 bases; junction bases not matched to a gene: 9. Germline V lookup: CDR1 SGHRS, CDR2 YFSETQ. The CDR3 region is CASSLFGQGVGMNTEAFF. The DNA for the CDR3 is TGCGCCAGCAGCTTGTTTGGACAGGGGGTGGGCATGAACACTGAAGCTTTCTTT.

V usage is TRBV7-2 and J usage is TRBJ1-4; 10 positions agree with TRBD1. V gave up 5 bases and J gave up 6 bases; unmatched junction bases: 6. Germline CDR1 SGHTA, CDR2 FQGNSA. The CDR3 is made up of 15 amino acids. The CDR3 region is CASSPRQGAYEKLFF. CDR3 sequence (DNA): TGTGCCAGCAGCCCAAGACAGGGGGCTTATGAAAAACTGTTTTTT.

The V gene is TRBV6-5, the J gene TRBJ1-4; D is uncertain. Germline loops: CDR1 MNHEY, CDR2 SVGAGI. CDR3 length equals 14 residues. With 6 bases removed from V and 2 bases from J, the gap between germline ends came to 10 bases. CDR3 in amino acids: CASRAALTNEKLFF. CDR3 nucleotides: TGTGCCAGCAGAGCAGCGCTTACTAATGAAAAACTGTTTTTT.

The gene calls are TRBV12-3 or TRBV12-4 and TRBJ2-7; a weak D match, TRBD1 (6 bases). The CDR3 runs to 13 residues. V was shortened by 6 bases and J by 5 bases, with 14 bases between the two germline ends. Written as DNA, the CDR3 is TGTGCCAGCAGCCCGACAGGTCCCGACGAGCAGTACTTC. Its translation is CASSPTGPDEQYF.

The genes are TRBV7-9 and TRBJ2-2; TRBD2 agrees at 7 bases. The CDR3 is 13 amino acids. The trim removed 7 bases at V and 4 bases at J, leaving 3 bases unmatched. The germline gives CDR1 SEHNR, CDR2 FQNEAQ (reference sequence). CDR3 amino acids: CASKWGGTGELFF. The CDR3 DNA reads as TGTGCCAGCAAGTGGGGGGGCACCGGGGAGCTGTTTTTT.

This chain links TRBV18 with TRBJ1-4, with 9 bases that match TRBD1. Germline V gene lookup returns CDR1 KGHSH and CDR2 LQKENI. With 2 bases clipped from V and 8 bases from J, the junction kept 6 bases outside the gene matches. The CDR3 covers 15 residues. The CDR3 spells CASSPRDRASEKLFF. Written as DNA, the CDR3 is TGTGCCAGCTCACCAAGGGACAGGGCCTCCGAAAAACTGTTTTTT.

V is TRBV24-1 and J is TRBJ2-7; D is unresolved. Germline CDR1 reads KGHDR; CDR2 reads SFDVKD. The ends were cut back, 2 bases at V and 7 bases at J, with 11 bases in the middle. The CDR3 runs to 13 residues. CDR3: CATSDSNREEQYF. The CDR3 DNA is TGTGCCACCAGTGATTCTAACCGTGAGGAGCAGTACTTC.

This clone appeared a single time. The chain is built from TRBV6-5 and TRBJ2-5; 10 bases agree with TRBD2. There are 13 residues in the CDR3. Germline-derived CDR1 and CDR2 are MNHEY and SVGAGI. After removal of 6 bases from V and 5 bases from J, the junction contained 3 bases not matched to a gene. Here the CDR3 DNA reads TGTGCCAGCAGCAGGGGACTAGCGGAGACCCAGTACTTC. Residues: CASSRGLAETQYF.

The chain combines TRBV27 with TRBJ1-2, with a tentative D call TRBD1 (5 bases). The V gene lost 4 bases and the J gene lost 6 bases, with 15 bases spanning the gap. The germline CDR1 and CDR2 sequences are MNHEY and SMNVEV (reference sequence). This CDR3 contains 14 residues. CDR3 in amino acids: CASSSPGLIDGYTF. CDR3 DNA: TGTGCCAGCAGTTCCCCAGGGTTAATTGATGGCTACACCTTC.

The chain recombines TRBV29-1 with TRBJ1-1; TRBD1 is a possible D gene (6 bases). Germline loops: CDR1 SQVTM, CDR2 ANQGSEA. V was trimmed by 7 bases and J by 1 base, leaving 13 bases between them. This CDR3 is 13 amino acids long. In DNA, the CDR3 is TGCAGCGGATTGGACAGTTGGAACACTGAAGCTTTCTTT. Translating gives CSGLDSWNTEAFF.

The chain is built from TRBV5-5 and TRBJ1-2; 10 nucleotides align to TRBD1. Unmatched junction bases numbered 6, after V lost 0 bases and J lost 4 bases. Germline V CDR1 and CDR2: SGHKS, YYEKEE (reference sequence). The CDR3 has 16 residues. DNA of the CDR3: TGTGCCAGCAGCTTGGTAGGGGACAGGGGACTCTATGGCTACACCTTC. Amino acid sequence: CASSLVGDRGLYGYTF.

This rearrangement joins TRBV29-1 to TRBJ2-4; 11 bases align to TRBD2. The CDR3 runs 15 residues. The germline CDR1 and CDR2 sequences are SQVTM and ANQGSEA. Trimming removed 4 bases from V and 5 bases from J; junction bases left unmatched: 7. The CDR3 loop is CSVGVAGGPQNIQYF. The CDR3 DNA is TGCAGCGTTGGGGTAGCGGGGGGGCCCCAAAACATTCAGTACTTC.

The V call is TRBV18, the J call TRBJ2-3, with a possible D match to TRBD2 (6 bases). CDR1 and CDR2 from the germline V gene are KGHSH and LQKENI. The CDR3 is 15 amino acids. The ends were cut back, 1 base at V and 6 bases at J, with 14 bases in the middle. Written as DNA, the CDR3 is TGTGCCAGCTCACCACAGGGGACGGGAGTGGATACGCAGTATTTT. It yields the protein CASSPQGTGVDTQYF.